The 23 T cell receptor beta chains in this list originate from one sample, sequenced in a study of blood T cell repertoires in COVID-19 (dated by TCRdb to 2018 to 2020). Library preparation used the immunoSEQ multiplex PCR assay. Here the immuneACCESS table is served through TCRdb, limited to in-frame sequences with V and J called. Missing clones are a known gap in these copies; in checked studies unresolved V genes cover under half, and the rest lacks a known reason. Counted in this sample were roughly 330,000 clones; approximately 89% of them appeared once. Roughly 5.3% of the sample lies in the top ten. Sequencing input: PBMCs or T cells enriched from blood (not recorded which). The receptor source for this set is a woman aged 25 to 39 who had recovered from COVID-19.

The chain uses TRBV10-1 and TRBJ1-5; 12 positions match TRBD1. Germline CDR1 reads WNHNN; CDR2 reads SYGVQD (reference sequence). This CDR3 comprises 19 residues. Trimming at V came to 4 bases and at J to 0 bases, leaving 10 bases not matched to a gene. The CDR3 DNA sequence: TGCGCCAGCAGTGCTCCGGGACAGGGGGCAAGCGGTAGCAATCAGCCCCAGCATTTT. Translation: CASSAPGQGASGSNQPQHF.

The rearrangement links TRBV6-5 to TRBJ2-3, with D perhaps matching TRBD2 (5 bases). Trimming took 0 bases from V and 6 from J, leaving 7 bases between them. The CDR3 is made up of 13 amino acids. The germline V gene encodes CDR1 MNHEY and CDR2 SVGAGI. CDR3 in DNA: TGTGCCAGCAGTTACTCACGCGGGGATACGCAGTATTTT. Translating gives CASSYSRGDTQYF.

The chain couples TRBV11-2 to TRBJ1-1; 8 nucleotides agree with TRBD1. The CDR3 has 15 amino acids. The germline V gene has CDR1 SGHAT and CDR2 FQNNGV. J gave up 8 bases and V 5 bases, and 13 bases lay outside the gene matches. This CDR3 is CASSLLQGVGGEAFF. As DNA, the CDR3 is TGTGCCAGCAGCCTCCTACAGGGGGTAGGGGGGGAAGCTTTCTTT.

The sample holds one count of this clone. The chain employs TRBV2 and TRBJ1-5, with 7 bases aligning to TRBD1. Germline CDR1 and CDR2: SNHLY and FYNNEI. The CDR3 covers 15 residues. Trimming at V came to 4 bases and at J to 7 bases, leaving 10 bases not matched to a gene. This chain's CDR3 is CASSGQGRVGQPQHF. The CDR3 DNA sequence: TGTGCCAGCAGTGGACAGGGAAGGGTAGGGCAGCCCCAGCATTTT.

The chain recombines TRBV5-4 with TRBJ1-2; 10 bases are a match to TRBD1. V shed 0 bases and J 2 bases; nucleotides not matched to a gene: 1. Per the germline V gene, CDR1 is SGHNT and CDR2 is YYREEE (reference sequence). The CDR3 has 15 residues. CDR3: CASSLAGQGNYGYTF. The CDR3 region has the DNA TGTGCCAGCAGCTTGGCGGGACAGGGGAACTATGGCTACACCTTC.

This clone occurred once. This sequence joins TRBV2 and TRBJ1-5; D possibly corresponds to TRBD1 (5 bases). This CDR3 has 14 amino acids. The germline CDR1 and CDR2 sequences are SNHLY and FYNNEI. V lost 2 bases to trimming and J lost 7 bases, with 12 bases between them. The CDR3 here is CASSETRGGQPQHF. CDR3 bases: TGTGCCAGCAGTGAAACGAGGGGAGGACAGCCCCAGCATTTT.

A remark on this clone: One junction end disagrees with the germline gene, perhaps due to a read error. The V call is TRBV18, the J call TRBJ2-2; 8 bases fit TRBD1. Germline CDR1 reads KGHSH; CDR2 reads LQKENI. This CDR3 spans 12 amino acids. CDR3 loop: CASSRMDRELFF. CDR3 sequence (DNA): TGTGCCAGCTCCCGGATGGACAGGGAACTGTTTTTT.

This chain connects TRBV19 to TRBJ2-3, with 8 nucleotides matching TRBD2. Germline loops: CDR1 LNHDA, CDR2 SQIVND (reference sequence). Trimming took 7 bases from V and 3 from J; bases not matched to a gene: 9. This CDR3 is built from 15 residues. CDR3 DNA: TGTGCCAGTAAGGGGACTAGTCGTTTTACAGATACGCAGTATTTT. It specifies CASKGTSRFTDTQYF.

The V call is TRBV12-3 or TRBV12-4, the J call TRBJ2-1; the D is unclear. V was pared by 3 bases and J by 6 bases, with 6 bases between. The CDR3 is made up of 12 amino acids. Written as DNA, the CDR3 is TGTGCCAGCAGTTTTTACAGCAATGAGCAGTTCTTC. Protein product: CASSFYSNEQFF.

The V call is TRBV27, the J call TRBJ2-7; possibly TRBD1 for D (6 bases). Looked up from germline, CDR1 is MNHEY and CDR2 is SMNVEV (reference sequence). Trimming left V 3 bases short and J 3 bases short, with 9 bases between. CDR3 size: 13 residues. The CDR3 DNA follows: TGTGCCAGCAGTTTCGAACAGGGCTACGAGCAGTACTTC. It translates to CASSFEQGYEQYF.

The gene calls are TRBV19 and TRBJ1-1; 9 bases are a match to TRBD1. V lost 4 bases to trimming and J lost 11 bases; unmatched junction nucleotides: 11. The CDR3 is 14 residues long. Germline-derived CDR1 and CDR2 are LNHDA and SQIVND (reference sequence). CDR3 region: CASSTRHRGPAAFF. The CDR3 bases are TGTGCCAGTAGTACTCGCCACAGGGGGCCGGCGGCTTTCTTT.

The chain links TRBV19 to TRBJ1-2; 7 nucleotides match TRBD1. This CDR3 contains 14 residues. V shed 5 bases and J 2 bases; nucleotides not matched to a gene: 5. The germline CDR1 and CDR2 sequences are LNHDA and SQIVND (reference sequence). CDR3 protein: CASSVRQGNYGYTF. The CDR3 DNA reads as TGTGCCAGTAGTGTAAGACAGGGAAACTATGGCTACACCTTC.

The chain joins TRBV4-3 to TRBJ1-6; no definite D call. This CDR3 is built from 16 residues. Germline V gene sequence: CDR1 LGHNA, CDR2 YSLEER. V was pared by 4 bases and J by 0 bases, with 10 bases between. Here the CDR3 reads CASSPSPSSYNSPLHF. The CDR3 DNA sequence: TGCGCCAGCAGCCCATCCCCGAGCTCCTATAATTCACCCCTCCACTTT.

CDR3: CASSGLLYEQYF. CDR3 in DNA: TGTGCCAGCAGCGGGCTGCTCTACGAGCAGTACTTC. The chain couples TRBV7-9 to TRBJ2-7; D not resolved. CDR1 SEHNR and CDR2 FQNEAQ come from the germline V gene (reference sequence). The CDR3 covers 12 residues. Trimming left V 5 bases short and J 3 bases short, with 8 bases between.

The J gene is TRBJ1-5, the V gene TRBV21-1; the D call in the table, TRBD1, was not verified against the DNA. TRBV21-1 is tagged as a pseudogene. The CDR3 runs to 19 residues. The CDR3 DNA follows: TGTGCCAGCAGCAAAGTGTCGGAGAAGGGGGATGATAGCAATCAGCCCCAGCATTTT. Encoded protein: CASSKVSEKGDDSNQPQHF.

The chain recombines TRBV27 with TRBJ2-1; possible D gene TRBD2, 6 bases. This CDR3 contains 16 residues. The V end lost 5 bases, the J end lost 3 bases, and 17 bases lay between the germline ends. Germline-derived CDR1 and CDR2 are MNHEY and SMNVEV (reference sequence). The CDR3 sequence is CASSGQRRGVYNEQFF. DNA for the CDR3: TGTGCCAGCAGTGGCCAACGGCGGGGAGTCTACAATGAGCAGTTCTTC.

V usage is TRBV29-1 and J usage is TRBJ1-6; 7 bases are shared with TRBD1. In germline, CDR1 is SQVTM, CDR2 ANQGSEA. The CDR3 runs to 15 residues. V lost 6 bases, J lost 7 bases, and 12 bases stayed unmatched. This chain's CDR3 is CSVRQGQSLNSPLHF. DNA for the CDR3: TGCAGCGTGCGACAGGGACAGTCATTGAATTCACCCCTCCACTTT.

The chain combines TRBV4-3 with TRBJ2-2; TRBD2 is a possible D gene (5 bases). V shed 0 bases and J shed 6 bases, with 17 bases lying between them. The CDR3 loop spans 17 amino acids. Germline CDR1 is LGHNA and CDR2 is YSLEER. CDR3 amino acids: CASSQDSASRGSGELFF. The DNA for the CDR3 is TGCGCCAGCAGCCAAGACTCCGCTAGCCGAGGGTCCGGGGAGCTGTTTTTT.

This clone was counted a few times. The gene calls are TRBV4-1 and TRBJ2-7, with D unresolved. Germline CDR1 is MGHRA and CDR2 is YSYEKL. V lost 0 bases to trimming and J lost 3 bases, with 6 bases between them. This CDR3 has 13 amino acids. In DNA, the CDR3 is TGCGCCAGCAGCCAAGACAGGCTCTACGAGCAGTACTTC. Translation: CASSQDRLYEQYF.

The V gene is TRBV7-9, the J gene TRBJ2-3; unclear D gene. Per germline, CDR1 SEHNR and CDR2 FQNEAQ (reference sequence). The CDR3 length is 14 residues. V was clipped by 5 bases and J by 0 bases, with 9 bases between them. For the CDR3, the DNA is TGTGCCAGCAGCCCCGCCGGGAGCACAGATACGCAGTATTTT. This sequence encodes CASSPAGSTDTQYF.

This clone was seen once. The V gene is TRBV4-3, the J gene TRBJ2-1; no definite D call. Deletions cut 0 bases from V and 3 bases from J, with 6 bases between. There are 14 residues in the CDR3. Germline CDR1 is LGHNA and CDR2 is YSLEER. In nucleotides, the CDR3 is TGCGCCAGCAGCCAAGACAAAATCTACAATGAGCAGTTCTTC. Translating gives CASSQDKIYNEQFF.

This rearrangement joins TRBV5-1 to TRBJ1-3, with D possibly TRBD1 on 6 matching bases. The CDR3 contains 18 residues. V lost 4 bases and J 0 bases, leaving 20 bases between the germline ends. CDR1 and CDR2 (germline): SGHRS, YFSETQ. CDR3 bases: TGCGCCAGCAGCCCCTTGGGCCAGGGGCCCGTCTCTGGAAACACCATATATTTT. Encoded protein: CASSPLGQGPVSGNTIYF.

This clone was detected only a few times. V is TRBV5-1 and J is TRBJ1-5, with 8 bases that match TRBD1. The CDR3 sequence is 16 residues long. The trim removed 0 bases at V and 1 base at J, leaving 3 bases unmatched. Germline V gene sequence: CDR1 SGHRS, CDR2 YFSETQ. CDR3 bases: TGCGCCAGCAGCTTGGGGACAGGGAGAAGCAATCAGCCCCAGCATTTT. This codes for CASSLGTGRSNQPQHF.